The clone carrying this TCR beta chain has a single count. Clones were sequenced by immunoSEQ multiplex PCR, and TCRdb holds only the in-frame ones, with some missing. The table has 70,000 to 80,000 clones, about 89% seen once. V was pared by 7 bases and J by 9 bases, with 10 bases between. This CDR3 has 11 amino acids. Germline assignment: CDR1 LNHDA and CDR2 SQIVND (reference sequence). The data were taken from a study of OX40 agonist ivuxolimab in advanced cancers. Across the study: Patient treatment consisted of intravenous ivuxolimab administration every 2 weeks at 0.01 to 10 mg/kg.

This clonotype was obtained from an adult with an advanced solid tumor such as melanoma, head and neck, liver or kidney cancer. J is TRBJ2-1 and V is TRBV19; D uncertain. Sequenced here: CD4+ or CD8+ T cells sorted from blood, sampled in a trial of the OX40 agonist ivuxolimab. The CDR3 protein is CASTNVGEQFF. The CDR3 DNA follows: TGTGCCAGTACCAACGTCGGTGAGCAGTTCTTC.